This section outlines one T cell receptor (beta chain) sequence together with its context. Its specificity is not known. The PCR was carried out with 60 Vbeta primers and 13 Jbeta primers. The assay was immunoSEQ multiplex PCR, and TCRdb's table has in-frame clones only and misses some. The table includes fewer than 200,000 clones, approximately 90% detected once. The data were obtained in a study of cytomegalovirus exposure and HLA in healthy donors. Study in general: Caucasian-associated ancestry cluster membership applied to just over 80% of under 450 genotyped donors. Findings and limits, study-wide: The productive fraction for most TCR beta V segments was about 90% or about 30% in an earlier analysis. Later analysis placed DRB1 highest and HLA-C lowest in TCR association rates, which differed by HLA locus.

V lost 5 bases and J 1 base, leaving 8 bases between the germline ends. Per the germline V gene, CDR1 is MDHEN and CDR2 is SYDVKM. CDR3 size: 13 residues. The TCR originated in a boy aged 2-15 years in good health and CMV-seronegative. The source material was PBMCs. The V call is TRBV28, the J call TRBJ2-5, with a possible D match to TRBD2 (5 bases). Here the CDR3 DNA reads TGTGCCAGCAGTGGGGAGCCCCAAGAGACCCAGTACTTC. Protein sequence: CASSGEPQETQYF.